This T cell receptor beta chain was documented in a study of cytomegalovirus exposure and HLA in healthy donors. Regarding the study as a whole: Association of 16,951 TCR beta sequences with HLA alleles was found at 0.05 false discovery rate in a later analysis. Some public TCRs appeared in many individuals, while most sequences were rare. DRB1 showed the most TCR associations and HLA-C the fewest in a later analysis, as rates varied by HLA locus.

Worth noting for this clone: The antigen remains unidentified.

The primer mix had 60 Vbeta and 13 Jbeta primers. In the original workflow: Later reanalysis found tens of millions of unique TCR beta chains, 10 million to 14 million of them shared. Using immunoSEQ multiplex PCR, the repertoire was profiled, and TCRdb retains in-frame clones only, with some absent. V and J calls and clone size are those listed in that table; D and trimming were worked out from the DNA. The sample has about 160,000 clones, more than 70% seen once. The origin of this receptor is a woman between 50 and 59 years old in good health and CMV-seropositive. Source material: PBMCs.

CDR3 sequence reads: CASSPGQGSSFEQYF. CDR3 nucleotides: TGCGCCAGCAGCCCGGGACAGGGCAGTTCTTTCGAGCAGTACTTC. This chain links TRBV5-1 with TRBJ2-7; 9 nucleotides line up with TRBD1. Germline CDR1 and CDR2: SGHRS and YFSETQ. The ends lost 4 bases at V and 6 bases at J; junction bases unmatched: 11. The CDR3 is made up of 15 amino acids.